This TCR beta chain emerged from a study of blood T cell repertoires in COVID-19. TCRdb's table, derived via immunoSEQ multiplex PCR, lists solely in-frame clones and lacks some. The repertoire includes about 250,000 clones, 87% of them detected once, and 3% to 3.5% sits in the top ten. Per the germline V gene, CDR1 is SGHVS and CDR2 is FQNEAQ. There are 15 residues in the CDR3. V gave up 1 base and J gave up 7 bases; unmatched junction bases: 5. The V call is TRBV7-8, the J call TRBJ1-4; 8 nucleotides agree with TRBD1. Sequences were obtained from peripheral blood. This clonotype originated in a man younger than 35 with active or convalescent COVID-19. The CDR3 loop is CASSLDGTGGEKLFF. The CDR3 DNA sequence: TGTGCCAGCAGCTTAGATGGGACAGGCGGTGAAAAACTGTTTTTT.